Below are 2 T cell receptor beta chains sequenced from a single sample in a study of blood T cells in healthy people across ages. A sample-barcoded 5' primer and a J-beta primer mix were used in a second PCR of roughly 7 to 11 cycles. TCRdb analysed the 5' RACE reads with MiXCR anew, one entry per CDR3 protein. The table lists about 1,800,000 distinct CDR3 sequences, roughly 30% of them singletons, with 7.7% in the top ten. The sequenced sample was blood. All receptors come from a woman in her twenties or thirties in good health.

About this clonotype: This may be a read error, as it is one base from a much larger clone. This CDR3 reads CACSPRQGAETQYF. Written as DNA, the CDR3 is TGTGCCTGCAGCCCCAGACAGGGGGCTGAGACCCAGTACTTC. This chain links TRBV27 with TRBJ2-5; 10 nucleotides match TRBD1. Per germline, CDR1 MNHEY and CDR2 SMNVEV (reference sequence). CDR3 length: 14 residues.

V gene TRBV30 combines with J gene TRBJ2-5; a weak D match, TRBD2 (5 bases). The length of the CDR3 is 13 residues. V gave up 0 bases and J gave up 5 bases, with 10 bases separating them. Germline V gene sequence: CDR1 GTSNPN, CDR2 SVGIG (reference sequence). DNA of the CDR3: TGTGCCTGGAGTGTGAGGGTTCGGGAGACCCAGTACTTC. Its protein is CAWSVRVRETQYF. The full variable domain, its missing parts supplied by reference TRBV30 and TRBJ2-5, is SQTIHQWPATLVQPVGSPLSLECTVEGTSNPNLYWYRQAAGRGLQLLFYSVGIGQISSEVPQNLSASRPQDRQFILSSKKLLLSDSGFYLCAWSVRVRETQYFGPGTRLLVL.